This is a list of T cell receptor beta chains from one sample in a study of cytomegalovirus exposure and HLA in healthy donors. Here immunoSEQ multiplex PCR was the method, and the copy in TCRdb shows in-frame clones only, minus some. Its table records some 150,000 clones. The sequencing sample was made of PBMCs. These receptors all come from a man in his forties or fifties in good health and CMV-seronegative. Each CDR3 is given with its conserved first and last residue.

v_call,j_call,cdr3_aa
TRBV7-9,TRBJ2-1,CACRANEQFF
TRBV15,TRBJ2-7,CATSRSRGQADYEQYF
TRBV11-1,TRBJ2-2,CASSLNRGTTGELFF
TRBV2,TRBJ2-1,CASRHRLPYNEQFF
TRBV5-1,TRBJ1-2,CASSPGQGRSNYGYTF
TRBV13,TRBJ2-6,CASSLQGAGANVLTF
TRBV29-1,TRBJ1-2,CSVEGAGGYTF
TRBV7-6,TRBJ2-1,CASSQIDSIRNEQFF
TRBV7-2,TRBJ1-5,CASSSRAGNSNQPQHF
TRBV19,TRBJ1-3,CASSRQGNSGNTIYF
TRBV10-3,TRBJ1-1,CAISRTGGDTEAFF
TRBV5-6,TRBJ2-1,CASSSRGGQFF
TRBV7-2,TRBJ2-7,CASSTTRGPEQYF